A selection of T cell receptor beta chains follows, all from one sample in a study of cytotoxic CD8 clonotypes in ibrutinib-treated CLL. Assay: immunoSEQ multiplex PCR; the TCRdb copy retains only in-frame clones and omits some. The sample shows 90,000 to 95,000 clones, more than 70% of them seen only once. The sequencing here drew on PBMCs, taken after 24 months of ibrutinib treatment. The receptors shown here come from a human donor with chronic lymphocytic leukemia. Both conserved end residues are part of each CDR3. D genes are given only for firm matches. Clone size, where shown, is once, few, many, or a class for clones that have expanded.

>15|TRBV4-2|.|TRBJ2-2|.
CASSQDPTNTGELFF
TGTGCCAGCAGCCAAGACCCAACGAACACCGGGGAGCTGTTTTTT
>15|TRBV5-1|.|TRBJ2-1|.
CASTHDGSSYNEQFF
TGCGCCAGCACCCATGACGGAAGCTCCTACAATGAGCAGTTCTTC
>15|TRBV6-5|.|TRBJ2-1|.
CASSYSNEGRNEQFF
TGTGCCAGCAGTTACTCGAATGAGGGGCGCAATGAGCAGTTCTTC
>16|TRBV14|.|TRBJ2-3|TRBD2
CASSQLSRSGGGTQYF
TGTGCCAGCAGCCAACTTTCGCGCAGCGGGGGTGGTACGCAGTATTTT
>15|TRBV6-1|.|TRBJ1-3|.
CASSGAGHPGNTIYF
TGTGCCAGCAGTGGGGCGGGACATCCTGGAAACACCATATATTTT
>16|TRBV23-1|.|TRBJ2-1|TRBD2
CASSRKSGSSYNEQFF
TGCGCCAGCAGTAGAAAAAGCGGGAGCTCCTACAATGAGCAGTTCTTC
>14|TRBV6-1|.|TRBJ1-1|.
CASRAPEALRVAFF
TGTGCCAGCAGGGCCCCAGAGGCGCTCAGGGTGGCTTTCTTT
>16|TRBV4-1|.|TRBJ1-2|TRBD1
CASSQDTSRTGDGYTF
TGCGCCAGCAGCCAAGATACTTCCCGGACAGGGGATGGCTACACCTTC
>16|TRBV18|few|TRBJ2-2|.
CASSPRQRTNTGELFF
TGTGCCAGCTCACCCAGACAGAGAACGAACACCGGGGAGCTGTTTTTT
>15|TRBV6-5|.|TRBJ2-5|.
CASSSPRAGFETQYF
TGTGCCAGCAGCAGCCCACGGGCAGGGTTTGAGACCCAGTACTTC
>14|TRBV18|.|TRBJ2-3|.
CASSPVRSTDTQYF
TGTGCCAGCTCACCAGTCCGATCCACAGATACGCAGTATTTT
>16|TRBV5-1|.|TRBJ2-2|.
CASSLKSGVSTGELFF
TGCGCCAGCAGCTTGAAAAGTGGGGTCAGCACCGGGGAGCTGTTTTTT
>13|TRBV6-6|.|TRBJ1-1|.
CASSFQGNTEAFF
TGTGCCAGCAGTTTTCAGGGGAACACTGAAGCTTTCTTT